Listed here are 28 T cell receptor beta chains from one sample, sequenced in a study of cytomegalovirus exposure and HLA in healthy donors. PCR was performed using 60 Vbeta and 13 Jbeta primers. Generated by immunoSEQ multiplex PCR, the TCRdb table keeps only in-frame clones and is missing some. The repertoire holds approximately 120,000 clones, 77% seen once, with about 13% in the top ten. Source material: PBMCs. These receptors were taken from a woman in her thirties or forties in good health and CMV-seropositive.

As concerns this clone: A junction end diverges from the germline sequence, so it may reflect a read error. This chain uses TRBV29-1 with TRBJ1-1; 8 bases are a match to TRBD1. Germline V gene lookup returns CDR1 SQVTM and CDR2 ANQGSEA. The CDR3 is 14 residues long. For the CDR3, the DNA is TGCAGCGTAGAAGGGACAGGATTGAACACTGAAGCTTTCTTT. Protein sequence: CSVEGTGLNTEAFF. Using reference TRBV29-1 and TRBJ1-1 for the parts outside the CDR3, the full variable domain is SAVISQKPSRDICQRGTSLTIQCQVDSQVTMMFWYRQQPGQSLTLIATANQGSEATYESGFVIDKFPISRPNLTFSTLTVSNMSPEDSSIYLCSVEGTGLNTEAFFGQGTRLTVV.

The V and J genes are TRBV4-1 and TRBJ1-3; TRBD1 agrees at 11 bases. This CDR3 is 22 amino acids long. The germline V gene has CDR1 MGHRA and CDR2 YSYEKL. V was pared by 3 bases and J by 0 bases, with 19 bases of the junction left unmatched. The CDR3 region is CASSHPKRTGGLPSLSGNTIYF. The CDR3 DNA follows: TGCGCCAGCAGCCACCCGAAGAGGACAGGGGGCTTACCTAGCCTCTCTGGAAACACCATATATTTT.

Concerning this clone itself: A read error may account for a junction end that differs from germline. This chain links TRBV27 with TRBJ1-4, with D possibly TRBD1 on 5 matching bases. The germline V gene has CDR1 MNHEY and CDR2 SMNVEV (reference sequence). The length of the CDR3 is 13 residues. CDR3 nucleotides: TGTGCCAGCTCGACGTGGGGGGGGGAAAGACTGTTTTTT. Amino acid sequence: CASSTWGGERLFF. The full variable domain, with the rest looked up from reference TRBV27 and TRBJ1-4, is EAQVTQNPRYLITVTGKKLTVTCSQNMNHEYMSWYRQDPGLGLRQIYYSMNVEVTDKGDVPEGYKVSRKEKRNFPLILESPSPNQTSLYFCASSTWGGERLFFGSGTQLSVL.

This clone was counted between two and nine times. The chain couples TRBV10-3 to TRBJ2-7; TRBD1 matches 10 bases. After removal of 6 bases from V and 5 bases from J, the junction contained 4 bases not matched to a gene. The CDR3 runs to 13 residues. Germline CDR1 reads ENHRY; CDR2 reads SYGVKD. The CDR3 nucleotides are TGTGCCATCAGCGAGGGACAGGGGCACGAGCAGTACTTC. Its protein product is CAISEGQGHEQYF.

The gene calls are TRBV20-1 and TRBJ2-5, with D possibly matching TRBD2 (5 bases). This CDR3 has 11 residues. Trimming removed 6 bases from V and 4 bases from J, with 9 bases in between. Germline CDR1 is DFQATT and CDR2 is SNEGSKA (reference sequence). CDR3 sequence reads: CSARRAETQYF. The CDR3 coding sequence is TGCAGTGCGAGGCGGGCAGAGACCCAGTACTTC.

The chain carries TRBV4-2 and TRBJ2-7, with a tentative D call TRBD2 (6 bases). Germline CDR1 and CDR2: LGHNA and YNFKEQ. Trimming took off 4 bases at V and 1 base at J, with 14 bases between the two ends. The CDR3 runs 15 residues. This CDR3 reads CASSPTSFSSYEQYF. The CDR3 region has the DNA TGTGCCAGCAGCCCGACTAGTTTTTCGTCCTACGAGCAGTACTTC.

The chain links TRBV5-6 to TRBJ2-5; 13 positions agree with TRBD2. The CDR3 is made up of 17 amino acids. CDR1 and CDR2 from the germline V gene are SGHDT and YYEEEE. Trimming took 3 bases from V and 5 from J; bases not matched to a gene: 10. This CDR3 is CASSSGTSGTRGETQYF. The DNA of the CDR3 is TGTGCCAGCAGCTCCGGGACTAGCGGGACCAGGGGGGAGACCCAGTACTTC.

J is TRBJ1-1 and V is TRBV15; a possible D gene is TRBD1 (6 bases). V gave up 6 bases and J gave up 4 bases, with 15 bases separating them. The germline CDR1 and CDR2 sequences are LNHNV and YYDKDF (reference sequence). CDR3 size: 14 residues. CDR3: CATSNPGQTTEAFF. CDR3 coding DNA: TGTGCCACCAGTAACCCGGGACAAACCACTGAAGCTTTCTTT.

This sequence joins TRBV29-1 and TRBJ2-7; 7 positions agree with TRBD1. CDR1 and CDR2 from the germline V gene are SQVTM and ANQGSEA. This CDR3 spans 14 amino acids. V gave up 3 bases and J gave up 0 bases; unmatched junction bases: 5. CDR3 protein: CSVEFWDSSYEQYF. The CDR3 DNA sequence: TGCAGCGTTGAGTTCTGGGACAGCTCCTACGAGCAGTACTTC.

The V gene is TRBV27, the J gene TRBJ2-7, with TRBD2 identical over 10 bases. Looked up from germline, CDR1 is MNHEY and CDR2 is SMNVEV (reference sequence). The CDR3 is 14 residues long. The trim removed 4 bases at V and 3 bases at J, leaving 3 bases unmatched. The CDR3, as DNA: TGTGCCAGCAGTTCAGTAGCGGGAGGCTACGAGCAGTACTTC. Residues: CASSSVAGGYEQYF.

The chain has TRBV28 and TRBJ1-5; D might be TRBD1 (6 bases). Trimming removed 5 bases from V and 9 bases from J, with 11 bases in between. CDR3 length: 12 amino acids. The germline CDR1 and CDR2 sequences are MDHEN and SYDVKM. This CDR3 reads CASSKGGRPQHF. The DNA for the CDR3 is TGTGCCAGCAGTAAAGGGGGTCGGCCCCAGCATTTT.

The gene calls are TRBV10-2 and TRBJ2-7; 10 bases line up with TRBD2. Germline lookup yields CDR1 WSHSY and CDR2 SAAADI. This CDR3 has 13 residues. Trimming at V came to 6 bases and at J to 9 bases, leaving 8 bases not matched to a gene. The CDR3 region is CASSTLAGVWQYF. CDR3 sequence (DNA): TGCGCCAGCAGCACCCTAGCGGGAGTATGGCAGTACTTC.

The chain joins TRBV18 to TRBJ2-7; possibly TRBD1 for D (6 bases). V was pared by 3 bases and J by 0 bases, with 9 bases between. Germline lookup yields CDR1 KGHSH and CDR2 LQKENI. This CDR3 region has 14 residues. The chain's CDR3 is CASSPGQSSYEQYF. The CDR3, as DNA: TGTGCCAGCTCACCCGGACAGTCCTCCTACGAGCAGTACTTC.

V gene TRBV30 combines with J gene TRBJ2-2; D call uncertain. Between the trimmed V and J ends, which lost 0 bases and 4 bases, there was a span of 12 bases. Germline loops: CDR1 GTSNPN, CDR2 SVGIG (reference sequence). The CDR3 runs 15 residues. The CDR3 loop reads CAWSVVTHGTGELFF. In nucleotides, the CDR3 is TGTGCCTGGAGTGTAGTGACTCACGGCACCGGGGAGCTGTTTTTT.

This rearrangement joins TRBV5-1 to TRBJ2-7; D remains unclear. Trimming removed 0 bases at V and 0 bases at J, with 10 bases between. The CDR3 extends over 15 amino acids. The V gene's germline CDR1 is SGHRS and CDR2 YFSETQ. The CDR3: CASSLAGSSSYEQYF. CDR3 sequence (DNA): TGCGCCAGCAGCTTGGCAGGTAGTAGCTCCTACGAGCAGTACTTC.

The V call is TRBV11-3, the J call TRBJ2-5; D possibly corresponds to TRBD1 (5 bases). The better agreement between TRBJ2-7 and the DNA end casts doubt on the J call. The CDR3 has 15 amino acids. Germline V gene lookup returns CDR1 SGHNT and CDR2 YENEEA. The DNA of the CDR3 is TGTGCCAGCAGTCCTGAGCCAACAGGCACCTACGAGCAGTACTTC. Protein: CASSPEPTGTYEQYF.

This clone was picked up one time. The chain couples TRBV6-5 to TRBJ1-2; no firm D call. This CDR3 comprises 15 residues. Trimming pared 2 bases from V and 2 bases from J, leaving 12 bases between. Per the germline V gene, CDR1 is MNHEY and CDR2 is SVGAGI. The CDR3 is CASSYGGAQNYGYTF. CDR3 nucleotide sequence: TGTGCCAGCAGTTACGGAGGCGCACAGAACTATGGCTACACCTTC.

This chain uses TRBV2 with TRBJ2-3; 7 positions agree with TRBD2. V dropped 7 bases and J dropped 8; count of bases not matched to a gene: 6. The CDR3 is 12 amino acids. Germline CDR1 reads SNHLY; CDR2 reads FYNNEI. Here the CDR3 DNA reads TGTGCCAGCATAGGACTAGACAGTACGCAGTATTTT. As protein: CASIGLDSTQYF.

The chain links TRBV5-5 to TRBJ2-1; the match to TRBD2 covers 7 bases. Germline CDR1 and CDR2: SGHKS and YYEKEE (reference sequence). V gave up 3 bases and J gave up 4 bases; unmatched junction bases: 4. CDR3 length: 14 amino acids. The CDR3 nucleotides read TGTGCCAGCAGCTCCGGGACTATGTACAATGAGCAGTTCTTC. Amino acids: CASSSGTMYNEQFF.

This chain joins TRBV5-1 and TRBJ2-3; possibly TRBD2 for D (6 bases). Germline-derived CDR1 and CDR2 are SGHRS and YFSETQ. V gave up 4 bases and J gave up 2 bases, with 14 bases separating them. The CDR3 covers 15 residues. The CDR3 coding sequence is TGCGCCAGCAGCCCTCGGACTACCAACACAGATACGCAGTATTTT. Amino acid sequence: CASSPRTTNTDTQYF.

This chain connects TRBV14 to TRBJ2-7; the D gene is possibly TRBD1 (6 bases). Germline V gene data show CDR1 as SGHDN and CDR2 as FVKESK. The CDR3 has 13 residues. Trimming removed 4 bases at V and 2 bases at J, with 9 bases between. CDR3 residues: CASSRQDTYEQYF. CDR3 in DNA: TGTGCCAGCAGCCGACAGGATACCTACGAGCAGTACTTC.

J is TRBJ2-1 and V is TRBV5-1; D might be TRBD2 (6 bases). This CDR3 spans 17 amino acids. Trimming left V 0 bases short and J 0 bases short, with 13 bases between. The germline CDR1 and CDR2 sequences are SGHRS and YFSETQ. The CDR3, as DNA: TGCGCCAGCAGCTTGGAGTATGCGGGAAGCTCCTACAATGAGCAGTTCTTC. Residues: CASSLEYAGSSYNEQFF.

The chain recombines TRBV7-3 with TRBJ1-4; D uncertain. This CDR3 contains 15 residues. Germline assignment: CDR1 SGHTA and CDR2 FQGTGA. The germline V and J ends were trimmed by 2 bases and 2 bases, with 9 bases remaining between them. The CDR3 sequence is CASSLSGGTNEKLFF. The CDR3, as DNA: TGTGCCAGCAGCTTATCAGGAGGCACTAATGAAAAACTGTTTTTT.

The chain has TRBV4-1 and TRBJ1-2; 7 nucleotides agree with TRBD1. The CDR3 is 19 residues long. Germline V lookup: CDR1 MGHRA, CDR2 YSYEKL. V was pared by 0 bases and J by 5 bases, with 18 bases of the junction left unmatched. CDR3 bases: TGCGCCAGCAGCCAAGATGACGTTGGAGTAGGGGGCGAAAAGTATGGCTACACCTTC. Translation: CASSQDDVGVGGEKYGYTF.

The V and J genes are TRBV4-1 and TRBJ2-2, with a tentative D call TRBD2 (5 bases). Germline V gene data show CDR1 as MGHRA and CDR2 as YSYEKL. V lost 5 bases and J lost 6, with 10 bases in between. The CDR3 covers 13 residues. The CDR3 nucleotides are TGCGCCAGCAGCACCCGGACTCCCGGGGAGCTGTTTTTT. As protein: CASSTRTPGELFF.

The chain is built from TRBV19 and TRBJ1-5, with D uncertain. Germline CDR1 reads LNHDA; CDR2 reads SQIVND (reference sequence). V gave up 5 bases and J gave up 5 bases, with 7 bases separating them. The CDR3 has 12 amino acids. The DNA for the CDR3 is TGTGCCAGTAGTCTCTACGATCAGCCCCAGCATTTT. It codes for CASSLYDQPQHF.

The CDR3: CASRWGPNNEQFF. CDR3 in DNA: TGTGCCTCCCGGTGGGGGCCAAACAATGAGCAGTTCTTC. The V call is TRBV7-3, the J call TRBJ2-1, with TRBD1 as a possible D gene (6 bases). The germline gives CDR1 SGHTA, CDR2 FQGTGA. V was cut by 11 bases and J by 5 bases, with 16 bases left in between. CDR3 length: 13 residues.

The chain combines TRBV28 with TRBJ1-2; the match to TRBD1 covers 11 bases. This CDR3 spans 13 amino acids. The V segment lost 8 bases and the J segment 4 bases; nucleotides outside the gene matches: 3. The germline gives CDR1 MDHEN, CDR2 SYDVKM. CDR3 sequence (DNA): TGTGCCAGCCGGACAGGGGGCGGCTATGGCTACACCTTC. Amino acids: CASRTGGGYGYTF.